Many counts were recorded for the clone carrying this TCR beta chain. The antigen remains unidentified. Molecular barcoded adaptors covering alpha/delta and beta/gamma chains were used on 400 ng RNA. Each CDR3 protein is one row after TCRdb ran MiXCR on the reads. The data contain about 24,000 distinct CDR3 sequences, 22% of them seen just once; the ten biggest clones take up about 51%. The data derive from a study of read filtering for tumor transcriptome and immune sequencing. Points from the study as a whole: Even smaller IR-seq throughput identified most shared clonotypes.

Looked up from germline, CDR1 is MNHNY and CDR2 is SVGAGI (reference sequence). V was shortened by 6 bases and J by 4 bases, with 12 bases between the two germline ends. CDR3 length: 14 residues. Sequencing was carried out using a population of CD138-negative cells sorted from bone marrow. The genes are TRBV6-6 and TRBJ1-4; D gene uncertain. The origin of this receptor is a donor at least 40 years old with multiple myeloma. The CDR3 DNA reads as TGTGCCAGCAGCTCCCTCGGGGATAATGAAAAACTGTTTTTT. It is translated as CASSSLGDNEKLFF.